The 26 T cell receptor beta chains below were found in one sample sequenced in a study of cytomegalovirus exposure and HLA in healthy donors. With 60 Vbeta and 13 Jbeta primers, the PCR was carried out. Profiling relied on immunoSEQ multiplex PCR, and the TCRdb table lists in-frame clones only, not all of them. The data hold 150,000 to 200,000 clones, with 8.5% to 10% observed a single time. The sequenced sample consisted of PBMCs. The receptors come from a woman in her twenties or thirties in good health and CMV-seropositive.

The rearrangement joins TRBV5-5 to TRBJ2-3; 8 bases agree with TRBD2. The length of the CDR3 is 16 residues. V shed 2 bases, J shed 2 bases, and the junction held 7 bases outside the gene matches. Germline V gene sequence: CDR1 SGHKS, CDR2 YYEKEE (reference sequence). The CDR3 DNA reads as TGTGCCAGCAGCTTTCTGGCGGGAGGATCCACAGATACGCAGTATTTT. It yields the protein CASSFLAGGSTDTQYF.

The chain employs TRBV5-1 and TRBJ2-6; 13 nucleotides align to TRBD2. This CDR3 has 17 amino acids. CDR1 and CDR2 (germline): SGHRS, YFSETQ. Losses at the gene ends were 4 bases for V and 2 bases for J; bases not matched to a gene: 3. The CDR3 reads CASSVTSGRAGANVLTF. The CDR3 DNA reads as TGCGCCAGCAGCGTAACTAGCGGGAGGGCTGGGGCCAACGTCCTGACTTTC.

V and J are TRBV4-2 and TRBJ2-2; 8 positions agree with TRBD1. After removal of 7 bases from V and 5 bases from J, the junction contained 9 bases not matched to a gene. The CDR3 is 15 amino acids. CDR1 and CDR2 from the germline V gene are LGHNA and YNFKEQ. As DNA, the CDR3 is TGTGCCAGCACCCTGGACAGGGTGGAGACCGGGGAGCTGTTTTTT. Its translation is CASTLDRVETGELFF.

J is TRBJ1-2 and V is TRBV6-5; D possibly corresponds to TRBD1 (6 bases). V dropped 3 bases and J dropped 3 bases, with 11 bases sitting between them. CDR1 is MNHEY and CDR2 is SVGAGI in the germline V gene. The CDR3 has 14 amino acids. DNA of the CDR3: TGTGCCAGCAGTTATCAGGGGCAGGACTATGGCTACACCTTC. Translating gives CASSYQGQDYGYTF.

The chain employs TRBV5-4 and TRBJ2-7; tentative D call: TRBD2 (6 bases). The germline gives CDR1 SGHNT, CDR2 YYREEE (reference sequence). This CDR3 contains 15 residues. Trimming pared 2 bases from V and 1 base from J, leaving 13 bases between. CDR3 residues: CASSFRDFKSYEQYF. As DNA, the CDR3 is TGTGCCAGCAGCTTCCGGGACTTCAAATCCTACGAGCAGTACTTC.

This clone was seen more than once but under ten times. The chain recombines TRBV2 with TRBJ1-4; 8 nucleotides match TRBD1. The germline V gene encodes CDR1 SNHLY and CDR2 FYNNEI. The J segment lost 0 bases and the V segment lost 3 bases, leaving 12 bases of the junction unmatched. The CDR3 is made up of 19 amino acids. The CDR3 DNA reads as TGTGCCAGCAGTGACCCCGCGACAGGGGCCCATGCAACTAATGAAAAACTGTTTTTT. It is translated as CASSDPATGAHATNEKLFF.

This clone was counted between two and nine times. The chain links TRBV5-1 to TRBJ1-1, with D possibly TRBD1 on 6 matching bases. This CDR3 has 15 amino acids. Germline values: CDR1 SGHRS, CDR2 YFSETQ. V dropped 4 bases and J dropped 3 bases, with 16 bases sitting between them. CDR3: CASSRGGGQDTEAFF. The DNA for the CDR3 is TGCGCCAGCAGCCGGGGCGGGGGGCAGGACACTGAAGCTTTCTTT.

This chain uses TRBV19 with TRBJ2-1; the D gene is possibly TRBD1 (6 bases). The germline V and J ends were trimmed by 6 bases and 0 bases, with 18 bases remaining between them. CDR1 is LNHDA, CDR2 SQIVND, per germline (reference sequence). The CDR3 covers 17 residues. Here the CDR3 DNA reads TGTGCCAGTAGCCCATTGACAGGAGTAAGCTCCTACAATGAGCAGTTCTTC. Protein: CASSPLTGVSSYNEQFF.

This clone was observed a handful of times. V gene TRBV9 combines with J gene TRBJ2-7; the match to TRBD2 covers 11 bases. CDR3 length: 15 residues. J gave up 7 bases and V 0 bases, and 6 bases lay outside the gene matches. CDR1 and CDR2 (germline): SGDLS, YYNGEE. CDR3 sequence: CASSVDVAGGREQYF. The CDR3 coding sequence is TGTGCCAGCAGCGTAGATGTAGCGGGAGGGCGGGAGCAGTACTTC.

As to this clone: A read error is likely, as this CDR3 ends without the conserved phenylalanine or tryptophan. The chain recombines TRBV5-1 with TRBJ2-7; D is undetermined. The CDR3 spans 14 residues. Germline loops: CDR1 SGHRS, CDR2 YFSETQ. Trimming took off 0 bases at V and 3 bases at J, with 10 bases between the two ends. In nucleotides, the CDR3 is TGCGCCAGCAGCTTGGAAGGATCGGACTACGAGCAGTACCTC. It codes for CASSLEGSDYEQYL.

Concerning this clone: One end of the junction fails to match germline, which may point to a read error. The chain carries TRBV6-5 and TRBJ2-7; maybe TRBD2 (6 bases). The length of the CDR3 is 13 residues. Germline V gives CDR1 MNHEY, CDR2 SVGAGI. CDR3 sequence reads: CASSYTGSGLVNF. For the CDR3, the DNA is TGTGCCAGCAGTTACACCGGGTCGGGACTGGTCAACTTC.

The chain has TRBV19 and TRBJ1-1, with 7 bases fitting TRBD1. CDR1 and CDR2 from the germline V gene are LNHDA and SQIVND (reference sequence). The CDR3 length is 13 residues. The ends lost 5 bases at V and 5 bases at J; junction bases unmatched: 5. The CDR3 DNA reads TGTGCCAGTAGTGCGACAGGGCGGACTGAAGCTTTCTTT. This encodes CASSATGRTEAFF.

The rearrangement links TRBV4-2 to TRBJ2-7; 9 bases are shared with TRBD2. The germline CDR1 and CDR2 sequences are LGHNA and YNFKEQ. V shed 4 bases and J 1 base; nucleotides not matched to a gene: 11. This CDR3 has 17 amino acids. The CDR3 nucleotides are TGTGCCAGCAGCCTCAATGCGCCTAGCGGGGATTCCTACGAGCAGTACTTC. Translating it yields CASSLNAPSGDSYEQYF.

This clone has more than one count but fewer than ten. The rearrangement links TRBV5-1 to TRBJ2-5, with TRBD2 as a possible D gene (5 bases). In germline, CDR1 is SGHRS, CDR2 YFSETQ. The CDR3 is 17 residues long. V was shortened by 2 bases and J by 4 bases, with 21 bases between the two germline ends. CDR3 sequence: CASSLSRGLPEGETQYF. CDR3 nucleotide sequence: TGCGCCAGCAGCTTAAGCCGGGGTCTCCCAGAAGGAGAGACCCAGTACTTC. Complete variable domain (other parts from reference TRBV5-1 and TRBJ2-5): KAGVTQTPRYLIKTRGQQVTLSCSPISGHRSVSWYQQTPGQGLQFLFEYFSETQRNKGNFPGRFSGRQFSNSRSEMNVSTLELGDSALYLCASSLSRGLPEGETQYFGPGTRLLVL.

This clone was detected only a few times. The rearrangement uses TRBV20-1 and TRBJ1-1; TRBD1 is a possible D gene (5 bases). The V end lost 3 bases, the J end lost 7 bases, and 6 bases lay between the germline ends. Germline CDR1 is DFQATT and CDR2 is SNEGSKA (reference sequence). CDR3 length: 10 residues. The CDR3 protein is CSARGGEAFF. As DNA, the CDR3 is TGCAGTGCTAGGGGGGGTGAAGCTTTCTTT.

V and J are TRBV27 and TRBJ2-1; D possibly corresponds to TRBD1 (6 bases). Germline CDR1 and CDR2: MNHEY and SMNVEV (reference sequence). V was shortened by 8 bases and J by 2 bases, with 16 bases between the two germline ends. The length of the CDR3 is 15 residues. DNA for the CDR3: TGTGCCAGCGGAGATTACCAGGGGACCTACAATGAGCAGTTCTTC. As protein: CASGDYQGTYNEQFF.

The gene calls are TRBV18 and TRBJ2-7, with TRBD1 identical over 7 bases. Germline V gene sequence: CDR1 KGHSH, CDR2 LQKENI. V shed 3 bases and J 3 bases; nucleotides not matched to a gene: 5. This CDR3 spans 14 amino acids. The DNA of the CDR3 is TGTGCCAGCTCACCGGGGACAGCGATCTACGAGCAGTACTTC. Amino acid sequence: CASSPGTAIYEQYF.

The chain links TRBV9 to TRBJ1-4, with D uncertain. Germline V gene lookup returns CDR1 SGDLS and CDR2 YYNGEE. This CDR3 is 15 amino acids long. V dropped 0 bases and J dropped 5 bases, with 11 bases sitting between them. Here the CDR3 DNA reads TGTGCCAGCAGCGTAGATGCGGCTTCAAATGAAAAACTGTTTTTT. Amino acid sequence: CASSVDAASNEKLFF.

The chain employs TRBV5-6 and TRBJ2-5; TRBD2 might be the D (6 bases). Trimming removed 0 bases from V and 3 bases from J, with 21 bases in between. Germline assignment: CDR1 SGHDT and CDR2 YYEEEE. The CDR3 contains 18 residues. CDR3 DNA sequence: TGTGCCAGCAGCTTGGTACGGGAGCGGCTTCTGGTTGAAGAGACCCAGTACTTC. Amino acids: CASSLVRERLLVEETQYF.

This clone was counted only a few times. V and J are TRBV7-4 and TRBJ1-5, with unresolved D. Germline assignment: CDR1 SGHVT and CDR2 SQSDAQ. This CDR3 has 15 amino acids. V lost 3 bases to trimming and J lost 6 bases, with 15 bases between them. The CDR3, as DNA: TGTGCCAGCAGCTTCGCCAGGAGGGTAAGTCAGCCCCAGCATTTT. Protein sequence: CASSFARRVSQPQHF.

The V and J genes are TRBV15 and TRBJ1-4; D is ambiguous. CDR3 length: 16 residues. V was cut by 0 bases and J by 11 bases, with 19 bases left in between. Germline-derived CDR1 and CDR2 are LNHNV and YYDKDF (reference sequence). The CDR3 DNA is TGTGCCACCAGCAGAGATCTCGAAGCTGAAATAGTGAAACTGTTTTTT. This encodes CATSRDLEAEIVKLFF.

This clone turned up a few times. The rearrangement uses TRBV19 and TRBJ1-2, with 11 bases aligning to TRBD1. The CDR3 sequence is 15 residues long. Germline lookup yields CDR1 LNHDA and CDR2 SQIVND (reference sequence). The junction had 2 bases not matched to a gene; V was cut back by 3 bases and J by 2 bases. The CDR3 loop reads CASSMWTGGNYGYTF. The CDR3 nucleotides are TGTGCCAGTAGTATGTGGACAGGGGGCAACTATGGCTACACCTTC.

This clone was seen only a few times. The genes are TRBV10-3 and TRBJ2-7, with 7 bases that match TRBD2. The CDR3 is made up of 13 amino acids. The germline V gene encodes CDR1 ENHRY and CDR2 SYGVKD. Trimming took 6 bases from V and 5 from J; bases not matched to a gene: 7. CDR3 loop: CAIRSLASHEQYF. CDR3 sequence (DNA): TGTGCCATCAGATCACTAGCGTCCCACGAGCAGTACTTC.

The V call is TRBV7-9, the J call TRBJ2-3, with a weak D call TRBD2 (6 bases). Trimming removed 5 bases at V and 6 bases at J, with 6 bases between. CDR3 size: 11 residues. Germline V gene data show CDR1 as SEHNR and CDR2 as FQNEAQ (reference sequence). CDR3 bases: TGTGCCAGCAGCGGGGGGGATACGCAGTATTTT. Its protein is CASSGGDTQYF. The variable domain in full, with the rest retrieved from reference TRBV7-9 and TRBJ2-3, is DTGVSQNPRHKITKRGQNVTFRCDPISEHNRLYWYRQTLGQGPEFLTYFQNEAQLEKSRLLSDRFSAERPKGSFSTLEIQRTEQGDSAMYLCASSGGDTQYFGPGTRLTVL.

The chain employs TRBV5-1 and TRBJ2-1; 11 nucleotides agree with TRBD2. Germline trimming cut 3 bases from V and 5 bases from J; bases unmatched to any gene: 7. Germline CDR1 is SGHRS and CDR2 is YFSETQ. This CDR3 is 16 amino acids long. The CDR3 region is CASSSLLAGADNEQFF. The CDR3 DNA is TGCGCCAGCAGCTCCCTACTAGCGGGAGCTGACAATGAGCAGTTCTTC.

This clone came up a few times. CDR3 DNA sequence: TGTGCCAGCAGTGAAGCGCTTCTGGGGCTCGCGACCTCCTACGAGCAGTACTTC. Its protein product is CASSEALLGLATSYEQYF. V is TRBV2 and J is TRBJ2-7; D possibly corresponds to TRBD1 (5 bases). V lost 0 bases to trimming and J lost 0 bases, with 18 bases between them. Germline V lookup: CDR1 SNHLY, CDR2 FYNNEI. The CDR3 consists of 18 residues. The variable domain in full, with the rest retrieved from reference TRBV2 and TRBJ2-7, is EPEVTQTPSHQVTQMGQEVILRCVPISNHLYFYWYRQILGQKVEFLVSFYNNEISEKSEIFDDQFSVERPDGSNFTLKIRSTKLEDSAMYFCASSEALLGLATSYEQYFGPGTRLTVT.